This is a list of T cell receptor beta chains from one sample in a study of blood T cells in healthy people across ages. TCRdb reanalysed the 5' RACE reads using MiXCR and keeps one entry per CDR3 protein. The table shows around 1.1 million distinct CDR3 sequences, with 35% to 40% occurring only once. Material: blood. These receptors were obtained from a man aged 18 to 35 in good health. The CDR3 runs from the conserved cysteine through the conserved F or W. Fields, in order: clone size, V gene, J gene, D gene, CDR3 DNA, CDR3 protein. The D gene is left open where the match is weak. A row's size may be missing; if present it is once, few, many or a size class.

few,TRBV5-1,TRBJ2-1,NA,TGCGCCAGCAGCTTTCAGAGATACAATGAGCAGTTCTTC,CASSFQRYNEQFF
few,TRBV19,TRBJ2-1,TRBD2,TGTGCCAGTATAAACCCGGGGGGGAATGAGCAGTTCTTC,CASINPGGNEQFF
few,TRBV2,TRBJ2-7,NA,TGTGCCAGCAGTGGACTCGTCGATGAGCAGTACTTC,CASSGLVDEQYF
NA,TRBV10-3,TRBJ1-2,TRBD1,TGTGCCATCAGTATTGACAGGGGGCCGTCTGGCTACACCTTC,CAISIDRGPSGYTF
NA,TRBV29-1,TRBJ2-5,NA,TGCAGCGTTGGAACAGGGCTGGAGACCCAGTACTTC,CSVGTGLETQYF
NA,TRBV6-2/TRBV6-3,TRBJ2-1,NA,TGTGCCAGCAGTTTCGTCAGTGGGTCCTACAATGAGCAGTTCTTC,CASSFVSGSYNEQFF
few,TRBV20-1,TRBJ2-7,NA,TGCAGTGCTAGCCTCCTAGACCTGGGGGTCGAGCAGTACTTC,CSASLLDLGVEQYF
NA,TRBV18,TRBJ2-3,NA,TGTGCCAGCTTACGCGAGGGTAGCACAGATACGCAGTATTTT,CASLREGSTDTQYF
few,TRBV7-2,TRBJ1-5,NA,TGTGCCAGCAGTCATGACAGGAATCAGCCCCAGCATTTT,CASSHDRNQPQHF
few,TRBV7-2,TRBJ2-7,NA,TGTGCCAGCAGCTTTATGATCGACAATGAGCAGTACTTC,CASSFMIDNEQYF
NA,TRBV11-1,TRBJ2-7,TRBD1,TGTGCCAGCAGCACAGGGGTCTACGAGCAGTACTTC,CASSTGVYEQYF
many,TRBV5-5,TRBJ1-4,NA,TGTGCCAGCAGCCTACAACGAGGGGAAGGAACTAATGAAAAACTGTTTTTT,CASSLQRGEGTNEKLFF
NA,TRBV7-9,TRBJ1-3,NA,TGTGCCAGCAGGGACGGTAACTCTGGAAACACCATATATTTT,CASRDGNSGNTIYF
few,TRBV29-1,TRBJ1-4,NA,TGCAGCGCCGGAACGACAACGCCTAATGAAAAACTGTTTTTT,CSAGTTTPNEKLFF
many,TRBV11-2,TRBJ2-1,NA,TGTGCCAGCAGCTACAATGAGCAGTTCTTC,CASSYNEQFF
NA,TRBV29-1,TRBJ2-1,NA,TGCAGCGTTGAAGGGGAGGGACAAACGTACAATGAGCAGTTCTTC,CSVEGEGQTYNEQFF
NA,TRBV29-1,TRBJ1-1,NA,TGCAGCGTTGAACGTTGGAGTAACACTGAAGCTTTCTTT,CSVERWSNTEAFF
NA,TRBV3-1,TRBJ1-2,NA,TGTGCCAGCAGCCAAGAACGGCATGGCAGGCACTATGGCTACACCTTC,CASSQERHGRHYGYTF
NA,TRBV20-1,TRBJ2-7,TRBD1,TGCAGTGCTAGAGATTACGGACAGGGGAGATCCGACGAGCAGTACTTC,CSARDYGQGRSDEQYF
few,TRBV15,TRBJ1-5,NA,TGTGCCACCAGCAGAGATGGGAAAGGGAGTAGCAATCAGCCCCAGCATTTT,CATSRDGKGSSNQPQHF
once,TRBV6-5,TRBJ2-7,NA,TGTGCCAGCAGCCCCGCTAATGGACGGGGCGAGCAGTACTTC,CASSPANGRGEQYF
few,TRBV4-3,TRBJ2-1,NA,TGCGCCAGCAGCCAAGACCAGGGAAGGTACAATGAGCAGTTCTTC,CASSQDQGRYNEQFF
NA,TRBV29-1,TRBJ1-2,NA,TGCAGCGTCGTAAAGGGTGCGGGCGGCTACACCTTC,CSVVKGAGGYTF
NA,TRBV2,TRBJ2-1,TRBD1,TGTGCCAGCAGCCGGGACAGGGATGCAAATGAGCAGTTCTTC,CASSRDRDANEQFF
NA,TRBV28,TRBJ2-1,NA,TGTGCCAGCAGTACCCATCTGGACAGTTACAATGAGCAGTTCTTC,CASSTHLDSYNEQFF
few,TRBV7-2,TRBJ2-5,TRBD2,TGTGCCAGCAGCAATGGACTAGCGGAGACCCAGTACTTC,CASSNGLAETQYF
few,TRBV29-1,TRBJ1-1,NA,TGCAGCGTTGCCGGGATCAACACTGAAGCTTTCTTT,CSVAGINTEAFF
NA,TRBV19,TRBJ2-3,NA,TGTGCCAGTAGTACCCGACGAGCGGTCACAGATACGCAGTATTTT,CASSTRRAVTDTQYF
NA,TRBV4-1,TRBJ2-7,NA,TGCGCCAGCAGCCAAGAAGCAGCGGGCTCCTACGAGCAGTACTTC,CASSQEAAGSYEQYF
once,TRBV4-3,TRBJ1-4,TRBD1,TGCGCCAGCAGCCAGGAATGGACAGGGATGAATGAAAAACTGTTTTTT,CASSQEWTGMNEKLFF
few,TRBV3-1,TRBJ2-5,NA,TGTGCCAGCAGCCAAGATAACGGGGGGCTTAAGCAGTACTTC,CASSQDNGGLKQYF
NA,TRBV25-1,TRBJ2-7,NA,TGTGCCAGCAGTCCATCATCCAGCCAAGTCCCTAACTACGAGCAGTACTTC,CASSPSSSQVPNYEQYF
NA,TRBV6-5,TRBJ2-6,NA,TGTGCCAGCAGCCACCAAAACTCTGGGGCCAACGTCCTGACTTTC,CASSHQNSGANVLTF
many,TRBV7-9,TRBJ2-7,NA,TGTGCCAGCAGTGCTACAGGGTTTTTGTACTTC,CASSATGFLYF
NA,TRBV15,TRBJ2-1,NA,TGTGCCACCAGCGCCCCGGGACGCAATGAGCAGTTCTTC,CATSAPGRNEQFF
NA,TRBV4-3,TRBJ1-1,NA,TGCGCCAGCAGCCAAGATCACGCCCCTCGAGGAGCTTTCTTT,CASSQDHAPRGAFF
NA,TRBV5-1,TRBJ1-3,NA,TGCGCCAGCAGCTTGGACTGGGCAGGGACTGGAAACACCATATATTTT,CASSLDWAGTGNTIYF
few,TRBV4-1,TRBJ2-1,NA,TGCGCCAGCAGCCAAGTTACAGCAGACAATGAGCAGTTCTTC,CASSQVTADNEQFF
NA,TRBV7-2,TRBJ2-3,NA,TGTGCCAGCAGCTTAAATGTCACGCAGTATTTT,CASSLNVTQYF
NA,TRBV12-3/TRBV12-4,TRBJ1-2,NA,TGTGCCAGCAGTTTAGGGGGGGGGAGCCTCTACACCTTC,CASSLGGGSLYTF
few,TRBV20-1,TRBJ2-6,TRBD1,TGCAGTGCTCTCCGGACAGGGTCCTCTGGGGCCAACGTCCTGACTTTC,CSALRTGSSGANVLTF
NA,TRBV6-5,TRBJ2-5,NA,TGTGCCAGCAGTTCCCAGGACCCAGAGACCCAGTACTTC,CASSSQDPETQYF
NA,TRBV12-3/TRBV12-4,TRBJ2-7,NA,TGTGCCAGCAGTTCCTCGGGACTGGCCTCCAATGAGCAGTACTTC,CASSSSGLASNEQYF